These 16 T cell receptor beta chains originate from one sample sequenced in a study of a mutant IDH1 vaccine in newly diagnosed glioma. Noted time point: week 35, safety follow-up. Doses of 300 ug of mutant IDH1 20-mer peptide were given with topical imiquimod. Sequencing used immunoSEQ multiplex PCR; TCRdb keeps in-frame clones, though not all of them. The sample holds 70,000 or so clones, around nine tenths seen once. No cognate antigen is known for these TCRs. Sequenced material: PBMCs, taken from a glioma patient whose treatment included an IDH1 peptide vaccine. Receptor source: a man aged 25 to 45 with glioma.

The chain carries TRBV9 and TRBJ2-3; D gene uncertain. From germline, CDR1 is SGDLS and CDR2 YYNGEE. Trimming took 0 bases from V and 0 from J, leaving 11 bases between them. CDR3 length: 16 amino acids. The chain's CDR3 is CASSVVGGSSTDTQYF. The CDR3 region has the DNA TGTGCCAGCAGCGTAGTTGGCGGTTCTAGCACAGATACGCAGTATTTT.

This clone was picked up one time. V and J are TRBV7-6 and TRBJ1-5; no definite D call. Trimming cost V 4 bases and J 5 bases, with 9 bases left between them. The CDR3 has 13 amino acids. Germline CDR1 is SGHVS and CDR2 is FNYEAQ. Here the CDR3 reads CASSSQMDQPQHF. The CDR3 DNA follows: TGTGCCAGCAGCTCCCAGATGGATCAGCCCCAGCATTTT. The full variable domain, completed using reference TRBV7-6 and TRBJ1-5, is GAGVSQSPRYKVTKRGQDVALRCDPISGHVSLYWYRQALGQGPEFLTYFNYEAQQDKSGLPNDRFSAERPEGSISTLTIQRTEQRDSAMYRCASSSQMDQPQHFGDGTRLSIL.

This clone was picked up a small number of times. The chain employs TRBV5-4 and TRBJ1-2; D is uncertain. CDR3 size: 15 residues. Per germline, CDR1 SGHNT and CDR2 YYREEE (reference sequence). Trimming removed 3 bases at V and 7 bases at J, with 19 bases between. CDR3 loop: CASSSPKAGGSGYTF. As DNA, the CDR3 is TGTGCCAGCAGCTCCCCTAAAGCGGGAGGGAGTGGCTACACCTTC.

The chain recombines TRBV4-3 with TRBJ2-6, with 7 positions matching TRBD1. The CDR3 has 17 residues. V lost 3 bases, J lost 1 base, and 6 bases stayed unmatched. Germline-derived CDR1 and CDR2 are LGHNA and YSLEER. For the CDR3, the DNA is TGCGCCAGCAGCCAGCACACGACAGGGTCTGGGGCCAACGTCCTGACTTTC. This sequence encodes CASSQHTTGSGANVLTF.

The DNA for the CDR3 is TGTGCCAGCAGCTTAACAGGCTATGGCTACACCTTC. This codes for CASSLTGYGYTF. The chain combines TRBV5-4 with TRBJ1-2; D may be TRBD1 (5 bases). Deletions cut 2 bases from V and 4 bases from J, with 6 bases between. CDR3 size: 12 residues. Germline-derived CDR1 and CDR2 are SGHNT and YYREEE (reference sequence).

CDR3 in amino acids: CASSPGILYGYTF. In DNA, the CDR3 is TGTGCCAGCTCACCGGGCATACTCTATGGCTACACCTTC. The J gene is TRBJ1-2, the V gene TRBV18; D uncertain. Deletions cut 3 bases from V and 4 bases from J, with 9 bases between. The CDR3 contains 13 residues. CDR1 and CDR2 from the germline V gene are KGHSH and LQKENI.

J is TRBJ2-5 and V is TRBV10-3; TRBD2 agrees at 10 bases. The J call may not be correct, given that the DNA end is closer to TRBJ2-7. Germline CDR1 ENHRY, CDR2 SYGVKD. CDR3 size: 15 residues. Written as DNA, the CDR3 is TGTGCCATCAGTGAGGCTGGACTAGCGGAGTACGAGCAGTACTTC. This gives the protein CAISEAGLAEYEQYF.

The V call is TRBV7-2, the J call TRBJ1-4; D is possibly TRBD1 (5 bases). The V gene's germline CDR1 is SGHTA and CDR2 FQGNSA. The CDR3 covers 15 residues. Trimming cost V 4 bases and J 3 bases, with 12 bases left between them. The CDR3 loop is CASSSAGFPNEKLFF. CDR3 nucleotides: TGTGCCAGCAGCTCCGCAGGGTTTCCTAATGAAAAACTGTTTTTT.

The J gene is TRBJ2-7, the V gene TRBV20-1; D is uncertain. The CDR3 is 11 amino acids. V was pared by 6 bases and J by 7 bases, with 13 bases between. Germline CDR1 reads DFQATT; CDR2 reads SNEGSKA (reference sequence). The DNA of the CDR3 is TGCAGTGCCCCAGGAAAGGGAGAGCAGTACTTC. This sequence encodes CSAPGKGEQYF.

This clone was detected only once. This rearrangement joins TRBV7-2 to TRBJ2-7, with 8 bases aligning to TRBD1. The CDR3 is 15 amino acids. J lost 4 bases, V lost 8 bases, and 13 bases had no gene match. CDR1 and CDR2 (germline): SGHTA, FQGNSA. This chain's CDR3 is CASSERQGWGYEQYF. The CDR3 nucleotides are TGTGCCAGCTCCGAAAGACAGGGGTGGGGATACGAGCAGTACTTC.

The chain is built from TRBV10-3 and TRBJ1-1; D is unresolved. Germline V gene data show CDR1 as ENHRY and CDR2 as SYGVKD. The ends were cut back, 2 bases at V and 1 base at J, with 5 bases in the middle. CDR3 size: 13 residues. CDR3 DNA: TGTGCCATCAGTGAGGAAAGGAACACTGAAGCTTTCTTT. Translated: CAISEERNTEAFF.

The chain carries TRBV5-1 and TRBJ1-1; perhaps TRBD1 as D (6 bases). CDR3 size: 13 residues. The germline gives CDR1 SGHRS, CDR2 YFSETQ. The ends were cut back, 4 bases at V and 5 bases at J, with 12 bases in the middle. The CDR3: CASSPPRGTEAFF. DNA of the CDR3: TGCGCCAGCAGCCCCCCGAGGGGGACTGAAGCTTTCTTT.

In this sample, this clone turned up a few times. The chain combines TRBV30 with TRBJ1-5, with 8 positions matching TRBD1. Germline CDR1 GTSNPN, CDR2 SVGIG (reference sequence). The ends lost 1 base at V and 7 bases at J; junction bases unmatched: 3. The CDR3 spans 13 residues. This chain's CDR3 is CAWSGTGKQPQHF. In DNA form, the CDR3 reads TGTGCCTGGAGTGGGACAGGGAAACAGCCCCAGCATTTT.

This chain uses TRBV6-1 with TRBJ2-5; D remains ambiguous. CDR1 is MNHNS, CDR2 SASEGT, per germline. The CDR3 has 12 residues. Trimming pared 2 bases from V and 5 bases from J, leaving 6 bases between. CDR3 region: CASSEIRETQYF. The CDR3 DNA reads TGTGCCAGCAGTGAAATACGGGAGACCCAGTACTTC.

The chain carries TRBV5-1 and TRBJ1-4; 7 bases map to TRBD1. Germline V gene data show CDR1 as SGHRS and CDR2 as YFSETQ. CDR3 size: 15 residues. V lost 6 bases, J lost 5 bases, and 10 bases stayed unmatched. CDR3 DNA sequence: TGCGCCAGCACTCGGTCGGGGGACAGCAATGAAAAACTGTTTTTT. It codes for CASTRSGDSNEKLFF. The full variable domain, its missing parts supplied by reference TRBV5-1 and TRBJ1-4, is KAGVTQTPRYLIKTRGQQVTLSCSPISGHRSVSWYQQTPGQGLQFLFEYFSETQRNKGNFPGRFSGRQFSNSRSEMNVSTLELGDSALYLCASTRSGDSNEKLFFGSGTQLSVL.

The rearrangement joins TRBV28 to TRBJ2-7; D gene unclear. Germline V gene lookup returns CDR1 MDHEN and CDR2 SYDVKM. The CDR3 covers 14 residues. V lost 0 bases and J lost 1, with 7 bases in between. CDR3 region: CASSLWASSYEQYF. Here the CDR3 DNA reads TGTGCCAGCAGTTTATGGGCCTCTTCCTACGAGCAGTACTTC. Full variable domain (remainder filled in from reference TRBV28 and TRBJ2-7): DVKVTQSSRYLVKRTGEKVFLECVQDMDHENMFWYRQDPGLGLRLIYFSYDVKMKEKGDIPEGYSVSREKKERFSLILESASTNQTSMYLCASSLWASSYEQYFGPGTRLTVT.